Following are 10 T cell receptor beta chains from one sample sequenced in a study of cytomegalovirus exposure and HLA in healthy donors. The primer mix had 60 Vbeta and 13 Jbeta primers. Sequencing was performed with immunoSEQ multiplex PCR; in TCRdb, only in-frame clones are kept and a portion is missing. Of roughly 92,000 clones listed, 7.6% are singletons. Material for sequencing was PBMCs. The receptors come from a man aged 50 to 60 in good health and CMV-seronegative.

The chain joins TRBV7-2 to TRBJ1-1; D is possibly TRBD1 (6 bases). V was shortened by 6 bases and J by 4 bases, with 12 bases between the two germline ends. The CDR3 is 13 amino acids. Germline V gene data show CDR1 as SGHTA and CDR2 as FQGNSA. CDR3 region: CASSFWTATEAFF. The CDR3 nucleotides read TGTGCCAGCAGTTTCTGGACAGCCACTGAAGCTTTCTTT.

This clone was observed a few times. The CDR3 sequence: CASSGTVRFEQYF. For the CDR3, the DNA is TGTGCCAGCTCCGGGACAGTAAGGTTCGAACAGTACTTC. The chain carries TRBV2 and TRBJ2-7; 7 bases fit TRBD1. There are 13 residues in the CDR3. CDR1 and CDR2 (germline): SNHLY, FYNNEI. The J segment lost 10 bases and the V segment lost 8 bases, leaving 14 bases of the junction unmatched.

This clone was detected a few times. This chain links TRBV2 with TRBJ1-5; the D is unclear. CDR1 is SNHLY and CDR2 is FYNNEI in the germline V gene. The ends were cut back, 4 bases at V and 7 bases at J, with 11 bases in the middle. CDR3 length: 13 residues. CDR3 loop: CASSVENQQPQHF. The DNA of the CDR3 is TGTGCCAGCAGTGTGGAGAATCAACAGCCCCAGCATTTT.

In its sample, this clone was seen a few times. The chain couples TRBV28 to TRBJ2-1, with TRBD1 matching 9 bases. Looked up from germline, CDR1 is MDHEN and CDR2 is SYDVKM. There are 14 residues in the CDR3. The ends lost 6 bases at V and 6 bases at J; junction bases unmatched: 6. The CDR3 is CASSPGTGLNEQFF. The DNA for the CDR3 is TGTGCCAGCAGCCCCGGGACAGGGCTCAATGAGCAGTTCTTC.

This chain connects TRBV7-8 to TRBJ1-6, with 7 bases lining up with TRBD1. The CDR3 loop spans 15 amino acids. From germline, CDR1 is SGHVS and CDR2 FQNEAQ. J was trimmed by 7 bases and V by 0 bases; bases with no gene match: 3. This CDR3 reads CASSLATGSNSPLHF. CDR3 bases: TGTGCCAGCAGCTTAGCGACAGGGTCGAATTCACCCCTCCACTTT.

The chain recombines TRBV15 with TRBJ1-1; D is undetermined. The CDR3 has 11 amino acids. Germline V lookup: CDR1 LNHNV, CDR2 YYDKDF (reference sequence). Deletions cut 4 bases from V and 5 bases from J, with 5 bases between. CDR3 sequence (DNA): TGTGCCACCAGCATGTCAACTGAAGCTTTCTTT. Amino acid sequence: CATSMSTEAFF.

For the CDR3, the DNA is TGTGCCAGCAGACGGGAGGGCCACGAGCAGTACTTC. Encoded protein: CASRREGHEQYF. The V call is TRBV25-1, the J call TRBJ2-7, with 8 bases lining up with TRBD2. With 6 bases clipped from V and 5 bases from J, the junction kept 3 bases outside the gene matches. Germline V gene data show CDR1 as MGHDK and CDR2 as SYGVNS. This CDR3 comprises 12 residues.

This chain links TRBV5-1 with TRBJ1-2, with 9 bases that match TRBD1. The CDR3 sequence is 15 residues long. The V segment lost 0 bases and the J segment 4 bases; nucleotides outside the gene matches: 4. Germline-derived CDR1 and CDR2 are SGHRS and YFSETQ. The CDR3 bases are TGCGCCAGCAGCTTGGACAGGGGGCAAGGCTATGGCTACACCTTC. Protein sequence: CASSLDRGQGYGYTF.

V is TRBV7-9 and J is TRBJ2-7; D possibly corresponds to TRBD2 (5 bases). Germline V lookup: CDR1 SEHNR, CDR2 FQNEAQ (reference sequence). With 1 base removed from V and 5 bases from J, the gap between germline ends came to 12 bases. The CDR3 is 14 residues long. This CDR3 is CASSLGRTFDEQYF. In DNA, the CDR3 is TGTGCCAGCAGCTTAGGTAGGACTTTCGACGAGCAGTACTTC. Filled out from reference TRBV7-9 and TRBJ2-7, the complete variable domain reads DTGVSQNPRHKITKRGQNVTFRCDPISEHNRLYWYRQTLGQGPEFLTYFQNEAQLEKSRLLSDRFSAERPKGSFSTLEIQRTEQGDSAMYLCASSLGRTFDEQYFGPGTRLTVT.

There are a few counts of this clone. Here the CDR3 reads CASSLDLAGGPETQYF. CDR3 bases: TGTGCCAGCAGCTTAGATTTAGCGGGAGGGCCAGAGACCCAGTACTTC. The chain combines TRBV7-2 with TRBJ2-5; 11 nucleotides line up with TRBD2. V was clipped by 1 base and J by 4 bases; unmatched bases: 5. The V gene's germline CDR1 is SGHTA and CDR2 FQGNSA. The CDR3 is 16 amino acids.